A selection of T cell receptor beta chains follows, all from one sample in a study of blood T cell repertoires in COVID-19. Using immunoSEQ multiplex PCR, the repertoire was profiled, and TCRdb retains in-frame clones only, with some absent. The sample records about 180,000 clones, about 80% being singletons. Sequenced sample: peripheral blood. The receptors derive from a human donor in a cohort sampled during active COVID-19. Each CDR3 is given with its conserved first and last residue. The D gene is left open where the match is weak. The size field is filled for only some rows; it gives once, few, many or a size class.

V gene: TRBV6-6
clone size: NA
J gene: TRBJ2-7
D gene: NA
CDR3 protein: CASTLLGLTGQYEQYF
CDR3 DNA: TGTGCCAGCACCCTCTTGGGTTTAACAGGTCAATACGAGCAGTACTTC

V gene: TRBV27
clone size: NA
J gene: TRBJ2-7
D gene: TRBD2
CDR3 protein: CASSSIAGGPYEQYF
CDR3 DNA: TGTGCCAGCAGTTCGATAGCGGGGGGGCCCTACGAGCAGTACTTC

V gene: TRBV10-1
clone size: once
J gene: TRBJ2-7
D gene: TRBD1
CDR3 protein: CASSVSGTGGEQYF
CDR3 DNA: TGCGCCAGCAGTGTCTCCGGGACAGGGGGCGAGCAGTACTTC

V gene: TRBV7-3
clone size: NA
J gene: TRBJ2-3
D gene: NA
CDR3 protein: CASSFGSGTDTQYF
CDR3 DNA: TGTGCCAGCAGCTTCGGTAGTGGCACAGATACGCAGTATTTT

V gene: TRBV19
clone size: NA
J gene: TRBJ2-1
D gene: NA
CDR3 protein: CASTQGTSYNEQFF
CDR3 DNA: TGTGCCAGTACCCAGGGTACCTCCTACAATGAGCAGTTCTTC

V gene: TRBV6-6
clone size: NA
J gene: TRBJ1-2
D gene: TRBD1
CDR3 protein: CASSYSGGTDGYTF
CDR3 DNA: TGTGCCAGCAGTTACTCAGGGGGCACCGATGGCTACACCTTC

V gene: TRBV7-3
clone size: few
J gene: TRBJ2-3
D gene: TRBD2
CDR3 protein: CASSPLGLAGTDTQYF
CDR3 DNA: TGTGCCAGCAGCCCATTAGGACTAGCTGGGACAGATACGCAGTATTTT

V gene: TRBV2
clone size: NA
J gene: TRBJ2-5
D gene: TRBD1
CDR3 protein: CASSPGTGGRGTQYF
CDR3 DNA: TGTGCCAGCAGTCCCGGGACAGGGGGCAGGGGGACCCAGTACTTC

V gene: TRBV30
clone size: NA
J gene: TRBJ1-2
D gene: TRBD1
CDR3 protein: CAWSVRVQGARGYTF
CDR3 DNA: TGTGCCTGGAGTGTTAGGGTTCAGGGGGCGAGGGGCTACACCTTC

V gene: TRBV5-1
clone size: NA
J gene: TRBJ1-1
D gene: NA
CDR3 protein: CASSMDTNTEAFF
CDR3 DNA: TGCGCCAGCAGCATGGACACGAACACTGAAGCTTTCTTT

V gene: TRBV29-1
clone size: NA
J gene: TRBJ2-7
D gene: NA
CDR3 protein: CSVLGEAPYEQYF
CDR3 DNA: TGCAGCGTTCTAGGGGAGGCGCCCTACGAGCAGTACTTC

V gene: TRBV11-2
clone size: NA
J gene: TRBJ2-3
D gene: TRBD2
CDR3 protein: CASSLDRRGGRDTQYF
CDR3 DNA: TGTGCCAGCAGCTTAGACCGGCGGGGGGGCCGGGATACGCAGTATTTT

V gene: TRBV7-9
clone size: NA
J gene: TRBJ2-7
D gene: NA
CDR3 protein: CASSLDPAIEQYF
CDR3 DNA: TGTGCCAGCAGCTTAGATCCCGCTATCGAGCAGTACTTC

V gene: TRBV29-1
clone size: NA
J gene: TRBJ2-2
D gene: TRBD2
CDR3 protein: CSVYRVGYSGADTGELFF
CDR3 DNA: TGCAGCGTCTATCGAGTCGGGTATAGCGGGGCGGACACCGGGGAGCTGTTTTTT

V gene: TRBV5-4
clone size: NA
J gene: TRBJ2-2
D gene: TRBD2
CDR3 protein: CASSPGLAGATGELFF
CDR3 DNA: TGTGCCAGCAGCCCTGGACTAGCGGGGGCCACCGGGGAGCTGTTTTTT

V gene: TRBV11-1
clone size: once
J gene: TRBJ1-1
D gene: NA
CDR3 protein: CASSLGQLMNTEAFF
CDR3 DNA: TGTGCCAGCAGCTTAGGACAGCTAATGAACACTGAAGCTTTCTTT

V gene: TRBV18
clone size: few
J gene: TRBJ1-2
D gene: NA
CDR3 protein: CASSPSLRDYGYTF
CDR3 DNA: TGTGCCAGCTCACCATCTCTCCGGGACTATGGCTACACCTTC

V gene: TRBV6-5
clone size: few
J gene: TRBJ2-1
D gene: TRBD2
CDR3 protein: CASSRTSGGYNEQFF
CDR3 DNA: TGTGCCAGCAGTCGGACTAGCGGGGGCTACAATGAGCAGTTCTTC

V gene: TRBV3-1/TRBV3-2
clone size: NA
J gene: TRBJ2-3
D gene: TRBD2
CDR3 protein: CASSQDLAGDTQYF
CDR3 DNA: TGTGCCAGCAGCCAAGATCTAGCGGGGGATACGCAGTATTTT

V gene: TRBV7-8
clone size: NA
J gene: TRBJ1-5
D gene: NA
CDR3 protein: CASSLKGGNQPQHF
CDR3 DNA: TGTGCCAGCAGCTTAAAGGGGGGCAATCAGCCCCAGCATTTT

V gene: TRBV7-6
clone size: NA
J gene: TRBJ2-7
D gene: TRBD2
CDR3 protein: CASSLSPSGGSYEQYF
CDR3 DNA: TGTGCCAGCAGCTTAAGCCCTAGCGGGGGTTCTTACGAGCAGTACTTC

V gene: TRBV7-9
clone size: NA
J gene: TRBJ1-1
D gene: NA
CDR3 protein: CASRFDRRNTEAFF
CDR3 DNA: TGTGCCAGCAGATTCGACAGGAGGAACACTGAAGCTTTCTTT

V gene: TRBV5-1
clone size: NA
J gene: TRBJ2-7
D gene: NA
CDR3 protein: CASREKSSYEQYF
CDR3 DNA: TGCGCCAGCAGAGAAAAGAGCTCCTACGAGCAGTACTTC

V gene: TRBV20-1
clone size: NA
J gene: TRBJ2-1
D gene: TRBD1
CDR3 protein: CSASPTGSYEQFF
CDR3 DNA: TGCAGTGCTAGTCCGACAGGGAGCTATGAGCAGTTCTTC

V gene: TRBV19
clone size: NA
J gene: TRBJ1-2
D gene: NA
CDR3 protein: CASTYYGGADYGYTF
CDR3 DNA: TGTGCCAGTACCTACTATGGGGGCGCAGACTATGGCTACACCTTC

V gene: TRBV4-2
clone size: NA
J gene: TRBJ2-2
D gene: TRBD2
CDR3 protein: CASSQEGEGRELFF
CDR3 DNA: TGTGCCAGCAGCCAAGAGGGGGAGGGGCGGGAGCTGTTTTTT

V gene: TRBV5-1
clone size: NA
J gene: TRBJ1-2
D gene: TRBD1
CDR3 protein: CASNGQGVNYGYTF
CDR3 DNA: TGCGCCAGCAACGGACAGGGCGTTAACTATGGCTACACCTTC

V gene: TRBV7-2
clone size: NA
J gene: TRBJ1-5
D gene: NA
CDR3 protein: CASSLRSGNQPQHF
CDR3 DNA: TGTGCCAGCAGCCTCCGATCGGGTAATCAGCCCCAGCATTTT

V gene: TRBV6-5
clone size: NA
J gene: TRBJ2-1
D gene: TRBD2
CDR3 protein: CACLVSGGSNEQFF
CDR3 DNA: TGTGCCTGCTTAGTGAGCGGGGGTTCTAATGAGCAGTTCTTC

V gene: TRBV29-1
clone size: NA
J gene: TRBJ2-1
D gene: TRBD2
CDR3 protein: CSVNPGGTSEQFF
CDR3 DNA: TGCAGCGTTAACCCTGGGGGGACTAGCGAGCAGTTCTTC

V gene: TRBV29-1
clone size: NA
J gene: TRBJ2-2
D gene: TRBD2
CDR3 protein: CSADSGGNTGELFF
CDR3 DNA: TGCAGCGCCGATAGCGGGGGGAACACCGGGGAGCTGTTTTTT

V gene: TRBV19
clone size: NA
J gene: TRBJ2-1
D gene: NA
CDR3 protein: CASSQDRDNEQFF
CDR3 DNA: TGTGCCAGTAGCCAAGACAGAGACAATGAGCAGTTCTTC

V gene: TRBV6-5
clone size: NA
J gene: TRBJ2-1
D gene: TRBD2
CDR3 protein: CASSAGTSVTNEQFF
CDR3 DNA: TGTGCCAGCAGCGCCGGGACTAGCGTCACCAATGAGCAGTTCTTC

V gene: TRBV15
clone size: few
J gene: TRBJ1-1
D gene: NA
CDR3 protein: CATSRDLADTEAFF
CDR3 DNA: TGTGCCACCAGCAGAGATCTGGCAGACACTGAAGCTTTCTTT

V gene: TRBV21-1
clone size: NA
J gene: TRBJ2-7
D gene: NA
CDR3 protein: CASSQGAGKEQYF
CDR3 DNA: TGTGCCAGCAGCCAGGGGGCCGGGAAGGAGCAGTACTTC

V gene: TRBV5-1
clone size: NA
J gene: TRBJ1-6
D gene: NA
CDR3 protein: CASSFSGSYNSPLHF
CDR3 DNA: TGCGCCAGCAGCTTTTCAGGGTCCTATAATTCACCCCTCCACTTT

V gene: TRBV30
clone size: NA
J gene: TRBJ1-5
D gene: NA
CDR3 protein: CAWSVPQGRNQPQHF
CDR3 DNA: TGTGCCTGGAGTGTACCACAGGGTAGGAATCAGCCCCAGCATTTT

V gene: TRBV4-1
clone size: NA
J gene: TRBJ2-2
D gene: TRBD2
CDR3 protein: CASSQAEAGGYDTGELFF
CDR3 DNA: TGCGCCAGCAGCCAAGCGGAGGCGGGGGGTTATGACACCGGGGAGCTGTTTTTT

V gene: TRBV7-9
clone size: NA
J gene: TRBJ2-7
D gene: TRBD2
CDR3 protein: CASSLQSGGYEQYF
CDR3 DNA: TGTGCCAGCAGCTTACAGAGCGGGGGCTACGAGCAGTACTTC

V gene: TRBV19
clone size: NA
J gene: TRBJ1-5
D gene: NA
CDR3 protein: CASSIGQNSNQPQHF
CDR3 DNA: TGTGCCAGTAGTATAGGACAGAATAGCAATCAGCCCCAGCATTTT

V gene: TRBV10-1
clone size: NA
J gene: TRBJ2-5
D gene: TRBD2
CDR3 protein: CASSEGAGGPCTQYF
CDR3 DNA: TGCGCCAGCAGTGAGGGGGCGGGGGGACCCTGTACCCAGTACTTC

V gene: TRBV12-5
clone size: NA
J gene: TRBJ1-4
D gene: NA
CDR3 protein: CASELNEKLFF
CDR3 DNA: TGTGCTAGTGAACTGAATGAAAAACTGTTTTTT